This is a list of T cell receptor beta chains from one sample in a study of CD8+CD57+ T cells in acquired aplastic anemia. From the reads, TCRdb called clonotypes with MiXCR, one entry per CDR3 protein. The table lists 150,000 to 200,000 distinct CDR3 sequences, around half of them singletons. Material for sequencing was sorted CD4+, CD8+, or CD8+CD57+ T cells (not recorded which) from PBMCs. The receptor source for this set is a human donor with aplastic anemia. The conserved cysteine and the conserved F or W are not part of the CDR3 here.

V	J	CDR3
TRBV4-1	TRBJ1-2	ASSQDKQVRIDGYT
TRBV24-1	TRBJ2-7	ATSDSTSGTHEQY
TRBV10-3	TRBJ1-3	ALQTGADTIY
TRBV12-3/TRBV12-4	TRBJ2-5	ASGPLAGLGGRDQETQY
TRBV24-1	TRBJ2-1	ATSNPGRDEQF
TRBV19	TRBJ1-2	ASSISTNYGYT
TRBV5-4	TRBJ2-7	ASSPRLAGAHEQY
TRBV27	TRBJ1-4	ASSWTGKGEKLF
TRBV11-2	TRBJ2-1	ASSLNPSGGYQF
TRBV19	TRBJ1-5	ASQRGTRTYSNQPQH
TRBV19	TRBJ1-6	ASSPGQGRGSPLH
TRBV24-1	TRBJ1-2	ATSGTVGYGYT
TRBV9	TRBJ1-2	ASSQVQGTNYGNT
TRBV12-3/TRBV12-4	TRBJ2-5	ASSPEWSGETQY
TRBV12-3/TRBV12-4	TRBJ2-7	ASRTTGGEQY
TRBV28	TRBJ2-5	AAGVGSETQY
TRBV6-1	TRBJ2-3	ASRGLAGTDTQY
TRBV14	TRBJ2-2	ASSQRFGGAGELF
TRBV7-3	TRBJ2-3	ASSFRRGAGTDTQY
TRBV6-2/TRBV6-3	TRBJ2-2	ASRGASGGTLVELF
TRBV11-1	TRBJ2-1	ASSLMGAGQGYNEQF
TRBV29-1	TRBJ1-3	SVDLGSSGNTIY
TRBV12-3/TRBV12-4	TRBJ2-5	ASSHRGQETQY
TRBV29-1	TRBJ1-2	SVRALDGYT
TRBV19	TRBJ2-1	GSTVGSSYNGQF
TRBV24-1	TRBJ2-5	ATSLAVDGEETQY
TRBV19	TRBJ2-5	ASSFLGGQETQY
TRBV5-1	TRBJ1-1	ASSRIPGQQNTEAF
TRBV19	TRBJ2-5	ASSIGGGFQETQY
TRBV27	TRBJ1-2	ASSAERQVTIYT
TRBV24-1	TRBJ2-3	ATSDFAPDTQY
TRBV2	TRBJ1-5	ASSESGHGSLQPQH
TRBV2	TRBJ1-2	ASSEMDGYT
TRBV9	TRBJ2-3	ASSFLQGDLTDTQY
TRBV24-1	TRBJ2-3	ATSGSGNRDTQY
TRBV7-9	TRBJ1-4	ASRSAGTEKLF